This T cell receptor (beta chain) was obtained from a study of T cells in localized non-small cell lung cancer (TCRdb year 2020). A note on the overall study: Comparing tumors with uninvolved tumor-adjacent lungs, the study looked at the T cell repertoires of fewer than 250 patients with early-stage NSCLC. Of the NSCLC patients, about 130 were male and 107 were female, and the mean age was approximately 66 years. All 240 or so NSCLC patients in the cohort were treatment-naive and had localized lung tumors that were resected. What the work shows at the level of the full study, not this receptor alone: A median of around 60 of the top 100 tumor clones turned up in the paired uninvolved adjacent lung, and about 28 of those clones also ranked among the top 100 of that same adjacent lung. Multi-region tumor sequencing was not performed, so intratumor heterogeneity could not be excluded. Uninvolved tumor-adjacent lung showed the highest T cell clonality, higher than tumor, which suggests more focused antigenic responses in the uninvolved tumor-adjacent lung. Higher blood T cell density associated with longer overall survival, while higher adjacent-lung clonality associated with shorter survival. Since the design was exploratory, TCR variables were selected using unadjusted p-values with no false-discovery rate correction.

With regard to this clone: What antigen it recognizes has not been identified. No qualities accompany the bases; no much larger clone lies one base away.

The immunoSEQ Assay was used to sequence TCR beta CDR3 regions from DNA. Under the source paper's analysis protocol: To compute T cell density, TCR beta template counts were normalized to usable DNA, which was estimated by amplifying housekeeping genes. The preseqR package was used to estimate richness by extrapolating to 400,000 templates for PBMC samples and to 120,000 templates for tissue samples. Clonality was taken to be one minus Pielou's evenness. Tissue-enriched TCRs were identified by differential abundance testing using productive amino-acid clonotypes, minimum total count 5 and alpha 0.1. The Jaccard Index and the Morisita Overlap Index were used to quantify repertoire overlap between compartments. GLIPH grouped TCR beta CDR3s together with public tetramer-defined viral CDR3s, and a viral motif had to include at least three viral sequences and show V-gene enrichment. The source is immuneACCESS, and TCRdb retained only in-frame sequences with V and J called. Part of the clones is not carried over; for the studies checked, unresolved V genes explain less than half of this, and the remainder is unexplained. Clonal size and the V and J genes are those of that table, whereas D and trimming came from the DNA. This sample lists tens of thousands of clones; approximately 90% were detected once. Together, the top ten hold under 15% of the sample.

At diagnosis, tumor, uninvolved tumor-adjacent lung and peripheral blood were collected and then preserved as a mix of FFPE and fresh-frozen material. For TCR repertoire profiling, blood samples were analyzed as peripheral blood mononuclear cells. Spanning cysteine to phenylalanine, the CDR3 consists of 13 amino acids. The read is trimmed to its CDR3 DNA, 39 bases read in frame from base 1. Deletion took 3 bases off V and 5 bases off J, with a span of 12 bases between the germline ends. CDR1 and CDR2, looked up from the germline V gene, are SQVTM and ANQGSEA. This sequence originates from a female donor of 60 years or more with stage III squamous cell lung carcinoma. The material sequenced was peripheral blood, taken before any cancer treatment. The rearranged chain carries TRBV29-1 and TRBJ2-3; a confident D gene designation cannot be given. This receptor has the CDR3 CSVDVSFGDTQYF. The nucleotide sequence reads as follows: TGCAGCGTTGACGTCAGCTTTGGAGATACGCAGTATTTT.